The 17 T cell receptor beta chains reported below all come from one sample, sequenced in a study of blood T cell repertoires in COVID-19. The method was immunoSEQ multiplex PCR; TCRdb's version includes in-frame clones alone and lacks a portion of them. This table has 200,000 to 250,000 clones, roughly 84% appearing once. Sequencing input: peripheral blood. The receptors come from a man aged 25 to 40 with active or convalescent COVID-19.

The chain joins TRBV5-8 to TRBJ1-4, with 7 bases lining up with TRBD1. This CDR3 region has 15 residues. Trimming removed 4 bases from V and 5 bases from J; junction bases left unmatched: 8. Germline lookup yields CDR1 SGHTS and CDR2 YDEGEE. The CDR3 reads CASSRLTGKNEKLFF. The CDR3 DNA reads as TGTGCCAGCAGCAGACTGACAGGGAAAAATGAAAAACTGTTTTTT.

CDR3 bases: TGTGCCAGCAGCCAAGATCTGGCAGGGTGGGTGAATTCACCCCTCCACTTT. Residues: CASSQDLAGWVNSPLHF. The rearrangement uses TRBV3-1 (or the pseudogene TRBV3-2) and TRBJ1-6, with D possibly matching TRBD1 (5 bases). The germline CDR1 and CDR2 sequences are LGHDT and YNNKEL (reference sequence). This CDR3 region has 17 residues. With 0 bases removed from V and 7 bases from J, the gap between germline ends came to 16 bases.

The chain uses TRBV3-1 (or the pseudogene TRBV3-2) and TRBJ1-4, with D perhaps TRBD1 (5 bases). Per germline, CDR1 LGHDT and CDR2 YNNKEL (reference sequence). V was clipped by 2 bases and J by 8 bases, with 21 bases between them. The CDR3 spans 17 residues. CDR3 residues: CASSQRDSFPQREKLFF. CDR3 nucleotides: TGTGCCAGCAGCCAACGGGACTCCTTCCCCCAGAGGGAAAAACTGTTTTTT.

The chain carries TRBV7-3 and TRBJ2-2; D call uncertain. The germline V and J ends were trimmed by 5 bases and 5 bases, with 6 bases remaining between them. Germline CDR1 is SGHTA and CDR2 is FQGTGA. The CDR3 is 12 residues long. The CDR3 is CASSPSTGELFF. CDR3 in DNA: TGTGCCAGCAGCCCTTCTACCGGGGAGCTGTTTTTT. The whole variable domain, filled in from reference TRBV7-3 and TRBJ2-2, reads GAGVSQTPSNKVTEKGKYVELRCDPISGHTALYWYRQSLGQGPEFLIYFQGTGAADDSGLPNDRFFAVRPEGSVSTLKIQRTERGDSAVYLCASSPSTGELFFGEGSRLTVL.

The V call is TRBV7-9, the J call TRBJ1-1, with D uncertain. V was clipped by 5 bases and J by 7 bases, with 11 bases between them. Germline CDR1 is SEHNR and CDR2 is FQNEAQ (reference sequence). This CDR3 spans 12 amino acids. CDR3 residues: CASSVFNYEAFF. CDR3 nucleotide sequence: TGTGCCAGCAGCGTCTTTAACTATGAAGCTTTCTTT.

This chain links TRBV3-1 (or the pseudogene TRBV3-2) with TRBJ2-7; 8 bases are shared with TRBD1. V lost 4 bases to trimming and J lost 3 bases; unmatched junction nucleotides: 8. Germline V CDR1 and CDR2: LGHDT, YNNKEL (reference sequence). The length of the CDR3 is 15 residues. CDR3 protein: CASSPPGQGSYEQYF. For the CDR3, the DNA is TGTGCCAGCAGCCCCCCCGGACAGGGTAGCTACGAGCAGTACTTC.

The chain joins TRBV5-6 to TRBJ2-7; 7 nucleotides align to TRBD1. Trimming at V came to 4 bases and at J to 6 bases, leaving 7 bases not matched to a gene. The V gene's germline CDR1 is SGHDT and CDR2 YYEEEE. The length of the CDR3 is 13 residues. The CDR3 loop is CASSGKKGAEQYF. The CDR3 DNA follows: TGTGCCAGCAGCGGAAAGAAGGGGGCCGAGCAGTACTTC.

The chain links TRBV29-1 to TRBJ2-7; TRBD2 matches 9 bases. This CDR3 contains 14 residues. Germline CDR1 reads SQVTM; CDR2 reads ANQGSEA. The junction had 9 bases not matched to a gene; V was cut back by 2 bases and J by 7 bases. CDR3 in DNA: TGCAGCGTTGAACTTAGCGGGAGAGATGGGGAGCAGTACTTC. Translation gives CSVELSGRDGEQYF.

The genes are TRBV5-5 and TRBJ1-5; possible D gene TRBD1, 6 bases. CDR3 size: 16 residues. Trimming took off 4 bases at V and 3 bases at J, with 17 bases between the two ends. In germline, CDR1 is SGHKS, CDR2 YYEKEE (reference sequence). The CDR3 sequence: CASSPLAGAANQPQHF. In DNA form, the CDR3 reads TGTGCCAGCAGCCCGTTGGCAGGGGCAGCCAATCAGCCCCAGCATTTT.

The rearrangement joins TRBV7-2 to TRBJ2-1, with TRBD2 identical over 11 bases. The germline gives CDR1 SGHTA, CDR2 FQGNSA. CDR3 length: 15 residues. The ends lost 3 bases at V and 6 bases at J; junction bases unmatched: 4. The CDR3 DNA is TGTGCCAGCAGCTTTACTAGCGGGGGAGGCAATGAGCAGTTCTTC. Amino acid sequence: CASSFTSGGGNEQFF.

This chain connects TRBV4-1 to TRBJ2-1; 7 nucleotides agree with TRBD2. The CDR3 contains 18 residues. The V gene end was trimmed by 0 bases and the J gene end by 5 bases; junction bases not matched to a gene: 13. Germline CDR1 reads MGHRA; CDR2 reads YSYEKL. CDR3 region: CASSQDGTGRQNNNEQFF. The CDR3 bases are TGCGCCAGCAGCCAAGATGGGACCGGGAGGCAAAACAACAATGAGCAGTTCTTC.

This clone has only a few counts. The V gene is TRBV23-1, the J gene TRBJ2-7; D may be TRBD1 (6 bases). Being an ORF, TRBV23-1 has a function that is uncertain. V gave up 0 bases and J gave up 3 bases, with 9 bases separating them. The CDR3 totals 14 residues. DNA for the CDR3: TGCGCCAGCAGTCAATCCGGCAGGGGCTACGAGCAGTACTTC. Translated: CASSQSGRGYEQYF.

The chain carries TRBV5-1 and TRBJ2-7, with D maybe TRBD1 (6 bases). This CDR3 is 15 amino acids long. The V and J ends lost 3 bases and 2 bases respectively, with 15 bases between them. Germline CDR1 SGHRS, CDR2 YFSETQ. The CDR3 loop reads CASSSTGSRTYEQYF. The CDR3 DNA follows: TGCGCCAGCAGCTCCACAGGGTCCAGGACCTACGAGCAGTACTTC.

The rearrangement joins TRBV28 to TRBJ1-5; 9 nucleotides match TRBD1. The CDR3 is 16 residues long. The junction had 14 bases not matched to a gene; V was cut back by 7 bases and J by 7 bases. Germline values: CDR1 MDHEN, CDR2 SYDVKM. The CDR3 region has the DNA TGTGCCAGCATCGAAGCGGGACAGGGAATAGGCCAGCCCCAGCATTTT. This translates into CASIEAGQGIGQPQHF.

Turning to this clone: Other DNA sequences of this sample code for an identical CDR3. As DNA, the CDR3 is TGCGCCAGCAGCTTAAGGGGTCAAGAGACCCAGTACTTC. Protein product: CASSLRGQETQYF. The chain employs TRBV5-1 and TRBJ2-5; D perhaps matches TRBD1 (5 bases). Germline V gene sequence: CDR1 SGHRS, CDR2 YFSETQ. V was shortened by 2 bases and J by 2 bases, with 7 bases between the two germline ends. The CDR3 loop spans 13 amino acids.

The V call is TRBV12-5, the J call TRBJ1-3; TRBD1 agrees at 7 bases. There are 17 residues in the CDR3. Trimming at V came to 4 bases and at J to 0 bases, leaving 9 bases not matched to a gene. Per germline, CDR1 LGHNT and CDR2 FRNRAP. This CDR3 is CASGSWDSSHSGNTIYF. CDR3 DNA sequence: TGTGCTAGTGGTTCCTGGGACAGCTCACACTCTGGAAACACCATATATTTT.

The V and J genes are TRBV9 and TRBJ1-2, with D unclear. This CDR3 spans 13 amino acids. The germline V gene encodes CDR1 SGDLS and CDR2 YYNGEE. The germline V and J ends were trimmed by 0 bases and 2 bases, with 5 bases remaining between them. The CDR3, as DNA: TGTGCCAGCAGCGTAGCTCCCAACTATGGCTACACCTTC. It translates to CASSVAPNYGYTF.